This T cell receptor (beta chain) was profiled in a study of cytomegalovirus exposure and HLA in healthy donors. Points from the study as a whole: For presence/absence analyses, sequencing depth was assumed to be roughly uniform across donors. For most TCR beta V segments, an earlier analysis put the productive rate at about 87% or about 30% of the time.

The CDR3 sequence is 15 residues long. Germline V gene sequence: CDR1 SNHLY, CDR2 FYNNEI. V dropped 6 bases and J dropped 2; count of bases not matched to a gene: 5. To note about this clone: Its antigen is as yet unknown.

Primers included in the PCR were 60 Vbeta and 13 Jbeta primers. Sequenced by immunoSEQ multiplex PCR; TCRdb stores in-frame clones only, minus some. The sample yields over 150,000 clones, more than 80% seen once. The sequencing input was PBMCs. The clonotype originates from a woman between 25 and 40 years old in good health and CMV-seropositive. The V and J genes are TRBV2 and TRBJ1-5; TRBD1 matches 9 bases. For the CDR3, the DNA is TGTGCCAGCAGGGGACAGGGCGGGGGCAATCAGCCCCAGCATTTT. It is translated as CASRGQGGGNQPQHF.